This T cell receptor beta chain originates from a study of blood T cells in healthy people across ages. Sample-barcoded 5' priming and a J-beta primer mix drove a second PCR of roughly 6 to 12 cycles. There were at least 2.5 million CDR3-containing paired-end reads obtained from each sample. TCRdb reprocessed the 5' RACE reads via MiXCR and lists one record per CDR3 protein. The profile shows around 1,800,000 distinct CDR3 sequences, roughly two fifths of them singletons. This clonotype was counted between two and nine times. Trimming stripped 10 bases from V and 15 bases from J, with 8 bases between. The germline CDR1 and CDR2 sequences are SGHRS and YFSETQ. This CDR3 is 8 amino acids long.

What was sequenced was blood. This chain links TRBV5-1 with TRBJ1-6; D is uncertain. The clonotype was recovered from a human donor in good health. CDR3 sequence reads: CACHLLHF. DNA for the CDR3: TGCGCCTGCCACCTCCTCCACTTT.